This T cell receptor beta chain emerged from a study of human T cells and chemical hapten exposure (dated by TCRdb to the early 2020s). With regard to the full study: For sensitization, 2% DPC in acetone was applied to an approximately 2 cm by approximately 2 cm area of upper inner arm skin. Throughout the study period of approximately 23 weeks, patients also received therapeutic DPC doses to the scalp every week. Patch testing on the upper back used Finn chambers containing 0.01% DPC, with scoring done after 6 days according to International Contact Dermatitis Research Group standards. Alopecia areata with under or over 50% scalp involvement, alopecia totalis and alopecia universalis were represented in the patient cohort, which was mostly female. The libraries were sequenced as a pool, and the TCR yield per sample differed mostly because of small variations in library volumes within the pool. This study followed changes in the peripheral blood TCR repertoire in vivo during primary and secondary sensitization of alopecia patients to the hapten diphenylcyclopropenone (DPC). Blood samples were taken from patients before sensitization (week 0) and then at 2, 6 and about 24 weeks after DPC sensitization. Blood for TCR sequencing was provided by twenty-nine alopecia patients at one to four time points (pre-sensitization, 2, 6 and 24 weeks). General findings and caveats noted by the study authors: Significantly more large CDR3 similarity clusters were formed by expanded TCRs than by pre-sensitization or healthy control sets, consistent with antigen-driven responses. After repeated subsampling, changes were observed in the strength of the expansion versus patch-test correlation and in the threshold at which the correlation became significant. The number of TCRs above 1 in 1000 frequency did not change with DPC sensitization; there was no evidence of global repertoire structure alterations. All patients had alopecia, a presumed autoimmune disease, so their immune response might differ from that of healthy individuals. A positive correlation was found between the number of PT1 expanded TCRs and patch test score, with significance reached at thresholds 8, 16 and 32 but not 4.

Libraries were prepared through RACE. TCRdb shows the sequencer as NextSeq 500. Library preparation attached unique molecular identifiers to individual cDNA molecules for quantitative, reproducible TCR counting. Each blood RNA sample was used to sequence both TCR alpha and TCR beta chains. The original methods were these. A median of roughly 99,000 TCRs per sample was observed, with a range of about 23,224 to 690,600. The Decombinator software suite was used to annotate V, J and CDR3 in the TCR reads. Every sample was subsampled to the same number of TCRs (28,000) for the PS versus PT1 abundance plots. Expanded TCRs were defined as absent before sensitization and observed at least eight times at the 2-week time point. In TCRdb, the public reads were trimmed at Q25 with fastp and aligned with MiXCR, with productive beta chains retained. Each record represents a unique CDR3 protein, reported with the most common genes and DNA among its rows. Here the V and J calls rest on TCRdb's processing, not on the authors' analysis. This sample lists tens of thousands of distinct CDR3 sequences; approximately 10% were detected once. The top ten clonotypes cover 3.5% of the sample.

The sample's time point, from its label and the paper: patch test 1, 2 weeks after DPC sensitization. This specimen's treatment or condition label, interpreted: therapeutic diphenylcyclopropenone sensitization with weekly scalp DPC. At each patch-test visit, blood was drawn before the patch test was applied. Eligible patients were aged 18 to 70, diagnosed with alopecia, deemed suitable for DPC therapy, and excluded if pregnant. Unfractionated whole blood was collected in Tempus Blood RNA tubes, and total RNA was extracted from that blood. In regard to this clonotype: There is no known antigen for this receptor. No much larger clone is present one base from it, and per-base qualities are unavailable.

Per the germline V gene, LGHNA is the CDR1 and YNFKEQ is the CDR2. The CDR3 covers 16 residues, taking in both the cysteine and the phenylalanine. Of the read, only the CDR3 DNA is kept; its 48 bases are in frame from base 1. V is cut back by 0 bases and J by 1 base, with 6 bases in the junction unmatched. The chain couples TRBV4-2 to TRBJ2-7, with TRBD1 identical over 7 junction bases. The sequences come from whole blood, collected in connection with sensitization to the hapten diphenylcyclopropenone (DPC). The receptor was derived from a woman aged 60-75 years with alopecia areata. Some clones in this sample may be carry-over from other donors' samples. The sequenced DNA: TGTGCCAGCAGCCAAGAAGGTGGGGGACAGTCCTACGAGCAGTACTTC. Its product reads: CASSQEGGGQSYEQYF.